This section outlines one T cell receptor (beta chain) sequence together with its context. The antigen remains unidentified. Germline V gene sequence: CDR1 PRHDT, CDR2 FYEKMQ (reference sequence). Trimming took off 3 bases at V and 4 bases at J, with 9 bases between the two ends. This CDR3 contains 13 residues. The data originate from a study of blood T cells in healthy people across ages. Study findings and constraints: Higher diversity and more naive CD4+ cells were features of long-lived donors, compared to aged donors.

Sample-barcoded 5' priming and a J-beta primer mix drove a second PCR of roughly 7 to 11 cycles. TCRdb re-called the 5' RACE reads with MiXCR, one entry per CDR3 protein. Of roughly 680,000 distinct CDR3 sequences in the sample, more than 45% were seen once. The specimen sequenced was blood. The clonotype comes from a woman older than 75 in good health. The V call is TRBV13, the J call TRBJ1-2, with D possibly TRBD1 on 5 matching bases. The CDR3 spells CASSLGETYGYTF. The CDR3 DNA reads TGTGCCAGCAGCTTGGGGGAAACCTATGGCTACACCTTC.